The 8 T cell receptor beta chains given below trace back to one sample, sequenced in a study of blood T cell repertoires in COVID-19. Method: immunoSEQ multiplex PCR; TCRdb's copy keeps in-frame clones and lacks some. The sample lists some 200,000 clones, around four fifths occurring once. What was sequenced was peripheral blood. The receptor set was obtained from a woman aged 60-70 years who had recovered from COVID-19.

The V gene is TRBV12-3 or TRBV12-4, the J gene TRBJ2-1; no definite D call. The CDR3 length is 12 residues. V lost 2 bases to trimming and J lost 10 bases, with 9 bases between them. The CDR3 region is CASSLLGDEQFF. The CDR3 DNA reads TGTGCCAGCAGTTTATTAGGAGACGAGCAGTTCTTC.

The chain is built from TRBV18 and TRBJ2-5; D is unresolved. Germline CDR1 KGHSH, CDR2 LQKENI. V lost 3 bases and J lost 7, with 12 bases in between. The CDR3 loop spans 13 amino acids. CDR3 protein: CASSPGERGTQYF. The CDR3 DNA is TGTGCCAGCTCACCCGGTGAAAGAGGGACCCAGTACTTC.

The chain combines TRBV2 with TRBJ2-1, with 7 bases fitting TRBD1. Germline CDR1 is SNHLY and CDR2 is FYNNEI. This CDR3 has 13 residues. J gave up 0 bases and V 9 bases, and 2 bases lay outside the gene matches. This CDR3 is CASGTDSYNEQFF. In nucleotides, the CDR3 is TGTGCCAGTGGGACAGACTCCTACAATGAGCAGTTCTTC. The full variable domain, completed using reference TRBV2 and TRBJ2-1, is EPEVTQTPSHQVTQMGQEVILRCVPISNHLYFYWYRQILGQKVEFLVSFYNNEISEKSEIFDDQFSVERPDGSNFTLKIRSTKLEDSAMYFCASGTDSYNEQFFGPGTRLTVL.

In this sample, this clone turned up many times. The genes are TRBV9 and TRBJ2-2; 8 bases map to TRBD2. Germline values: CDR1 SGDLS, CDR2 YYNGEE. Trimming took 4 bases from V and 3 from J; bases not matched to a gene: 8. This CDR3 has 16 residues. The CDR3 region is CASSLFGTRDTGELFF. The DNA for the CDR3 is TGTGCCAGCAGCCTCTTCGGGACTAGGGACACCGGGGAGCTGTTTTTT.

The chain has TRBV7-3 and TRBJ2-3; 13 nucleotides line up with TRBD2. Germline CDR1 SGHTA, CDR2 FQGTGA. V shed 5 bases, J shed 5 bases, and the junction held 16 bases outside the gene matches. The CDR3 covers 19 residues. CDR3 residues: CASSPSLGTSGGALDTQYF. CDR3 bases: TGTGCCAGCAGCCCGAGTTTGGGAACTAGCGGGGGGGCCTTAGATACGCAGTATTTT.

V is TRBV27 and J is TRBJ2-5, with D possibly TRBD1 on 5 matching bases. CDR3 length: 13 amino acids. Germline CDR1 reads MNHEY; CDR2 reads SMNVEV (reference sequence). Trimming took off 10 bases at V and 2 bases at J, with 14 bases between the two ends. CDR3 sequence reads: CATSKGQQETQYF. The CDR3 coding sequence is TGTGCCACCTCAAAGGGGCAGCAAGAGACCCAGTACTTC.

The chain joins TRBV5-6 to TRBJ2-3; D ambiguous. Trimming removed 4 bases from V and 4 bases from J, with 13 bases in between. This CDR3 is 14 amino acids long. CDR1 and CDR2 (germline): SGHDT, YYEEEE. CDR3 sequence reads: CASSLELGADTQYF. The CDR3 bases are TGTGCCAGCAGCCTAGAGTTAGGCGCAGATACGCAGTATTTT.

The chain employs TRBV4-1 and TRBJ2-7; tentative D call: TRBD1 (6 bases). The germline V and J ends were trimmed by 3 bases and 2 bases, with 17 bases remaining between them. CDR1 MGHRA and CDR2 YSYEKL come from the germline V gene. This CDR3 spans 16 amino acids. CDR3 sequence: CASSQGQEVAPYEQYF. CDR3 coding DNA: TGCGCCAGCAGCCAGGGACAAGAAGTAGCTCCCTACGAGCAGTACTTC.